This T cell receptor beta chain comes out of a study of cytomegalovirus exposure and HLA in healthy donors. General study points: An ancestry cluster, one associated with Asian ancestry, reportedly showed fewer N-insertions than the approximately 650-donor mean in a later analysis. CMV serostatus was the only immune exposure information that was available.

PCR was performed using 60 Vbeta and 13 Jbeta primers. Profiled with immunoSEQ multiplex PCR; TCRdb holds only in-frame clones, not every one. The sample records roughly 230,000 clones, 78% being singletons. Notes on this clone: The antigen is undetermined.

From germline, CDR1 is SGHTA and CDR2 FQGNSA. The V and J ends lost 5 bases and 2 bases respectively, with 14 bases between them. This CDR3 is built from 15 residues. V and J are TRBV7-2 and TRBJ2-3; D might be TRBD2 (5 bases). Sequencing input: PBMCs. This receptor was obtained from a boy aged 5-17 years in good health and CMV-seronegative. CDR3 amino acids: CASSSRPGITDTQYF. The CDR3 DNA reads as TGTGCCAGCAGCAGCCGCCCGGGAATCACAGATACGCAGTATTTT.